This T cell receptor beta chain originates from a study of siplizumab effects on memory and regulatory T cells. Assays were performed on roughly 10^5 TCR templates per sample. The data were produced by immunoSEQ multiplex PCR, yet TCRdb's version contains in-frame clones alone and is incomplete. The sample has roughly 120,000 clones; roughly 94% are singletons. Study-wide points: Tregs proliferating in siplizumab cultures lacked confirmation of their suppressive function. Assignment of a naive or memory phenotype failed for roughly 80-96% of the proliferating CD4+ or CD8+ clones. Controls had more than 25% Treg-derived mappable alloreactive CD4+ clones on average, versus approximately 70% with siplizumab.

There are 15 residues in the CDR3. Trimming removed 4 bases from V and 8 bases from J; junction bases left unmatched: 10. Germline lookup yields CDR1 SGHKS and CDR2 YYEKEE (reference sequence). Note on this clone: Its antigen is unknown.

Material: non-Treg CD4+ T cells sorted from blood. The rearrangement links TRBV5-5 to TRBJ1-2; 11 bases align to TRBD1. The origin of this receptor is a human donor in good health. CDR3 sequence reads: CASSTRTGGAGGYTF. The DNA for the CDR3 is TGTGCCAGCAGCACCCGGACAGGGGGCGCGGGGGGCTACACCTTC.